Listed below are T cell receptor beta chains from one sample, sequenced in a study of OX40 agonist ivuxolimab in advanced cancers. Produced via immunoSEQ multiplex PCR; TCRdb's table is partial and in-frame only. The sample consists of 87,000 or so clones, approximately 85% of them appearing once. The material was CD4+ or CD8+ T cells sorted from blood, obtained in a trial of the OX40 agonist ivuxolimab. All receptors derive from an adult with an advanced solid tumor such as melanoma, head and neck, liver or kidney cancer. CDR3s include the opening cysteine and the closing phenylalanine or tryptophan. The D gene is left open where the match is weak. The size field is filled for only some rows; it gives once, few, many or a size class.

j_call v_call cdr3_length clone_size d_call cdr3_nt cdr3_aa
TRBJ1-3 TRBV4-1 16 . . TGCGCCAGCAGCCACCCTAGACTGATCTCTGGAAACACCATATATTTT CASSHPRLISGNTIYF
TRBJ1-3 TRBV6-1 15 . . TGTGCCAGCAGGTTCGACAGGTCCTCTGGAAACACCATATATTTT CASRFDRSSGNTIYF
TRBJ2-2 TRBV21-1 19 once . TGTGCCAGCAGCAAAGCGCTCAAGGGGATCCGGTTGGAGACCGGGGAGCTGTTTTTT CASSKALKGIRLETGELFF
TRBJ2-5 TRBV4-1 17 . TRBD2 TGCGCCAGCAGCCAAGATCTTGCAGCGGGAGGCGTAGAGACCCAGTACTTC CASSQDLAAGGVETQYF
TRBJ1-6 TRBV19 14 once TRBD1 TGTGCCAGTAGTGTTGACAGGGGTAATTCACCCCTCCACTTT CASSVDRGNSPLHF
TRBJ2-7 TRBV19 15 . TRBD1 TGTGCCAGTAGTTCCTCTCCCTACAGGGGTCGCGAGCAGTACTTC CASSSSPYRGREQYF
TRBJ2-7 TRBV4-3 17 . . TGCGCCAGCAGCCAAGATACCCCTAGCAGCCTTCTCTACGAGCAGTACTTC CASSQDTPSSLLYEQYF
TRBJ1-2 TRBV6-5 14 . . TGTGCCAGCAGTTACTCGAGCACGCTGAGTGGCTACACCTTC CASSYSSTLSGYTF
TRBJ1-2 TRBV19 13 . . TGTGCCTCGAATCTCGGGCCCCTCTATGGCTACACCTTC CASNLGPLYGYTF
TRBJ2-1 TRBV11-1 12 . . TGTGCCAGCAGCTTACCCGTCGGGGAGCAGTTCTTC CASSLPVGEQFF
TRBJ1-4 TRBV7-9 15 . TRBD1 TGTGCCAGCAGCTCCGGACAGGGGGTGGATGAAAAACTGTTTTTT CASSSGQGVDEKLFF
TRBJ1-3 TRBV7-3 16 . . TGTGCCAGCAGCCTCCGGGGCCCTTACTCTGGAAACACCATATATTTT CASSLRGPYSGNTIYF
TRBJ2-5 TRBV28 17 . TRBD2 TGTGCCAGCAGTGAATCCCTAGCGGGAGGCCATCAAGAGACCCAGTACTTC CASSESLAGGHQETQYF
TRBJ2-7 TRBV2 15 . . TGTGCCAGCAGCCTGAGGGAAGGGGAAGCCTACGAGCAGTACTTC CASSLREGEAYEQYF
TRBJ2-6 TRBV11-3 17 once . TGTGCCAGCAGCCCGGTTTGGGGACGTCCTGGGGCCAACGCCCTGACTTTC CASSPVWGRPGANALTF
TRBJ1-6 TRBV13 11 . . TGTGCCAGCAGCGGCGGGGGTTCCCTCCACTTT CASSGGGSLHF
TRBJ2-7 TRBV19 16 . TRBD2 TGTGCCAGTGGTATAGCTAGCGGAGTTCCGCACTACGAGCAGTACTTC CASGIASGVPHYEQYF
TRBJ1-1 TRBV19 14 . . TGTGCCAGTTCCGATGCCCGCAGGGATGCTGAAGCTTTCTTT CASSDARRDAEAFF
TRBJ2-1 TRBV7-8 15 . TRBD1 TGTGCCAGCAGGTCTCGGACAGGGTGGTACAATGAGCAGTTCTTC CASRSRTGWYNEQFF
TRBJ2-3 TRBV6-5 13 . . TGTGCCAGCAGTTCCCCCTTTGGTCATACGCAGTATTTT CASSSPFGHTQYF
TRBJ2-7 TRBV7-9 16 . . TGTGCCAGCAGCTCCCTAGGTAAGGGGATTTCCTACGAGCAGTACTTC CASSSLGKGISYEQYF
TRBJ2-3 TRBV4-3 16 . TRBD2 TGCGCCAGCAGCCAATCAGCGGGAGAGTCGGCAGATACGCAGTATTTT CASSQSAGESADTQYF
TRBJ1-3 TRBV4-2 15 once . TGTGCCAGCAGCCAAGATAGCAGGACTGGAAACACCATATATTTT CASSQDSRTGNTIYF
TRBJ2-1 TRBV5-5 15 . TRBD2 TGTGCCAGCAGCTTAGCGGGAGTGGACTACAATGAGCAGTTCTTC CASSLAGVDYNEQFF
TRBJ1-2 TRBV6-5 13 . TRBD1 TGTGCCAGCAGACGGGGACAGGGTCGGGGCTACACCTTC CASRRGQGRGYTF
TRBJ2-3 TRBV5-6 19 . TRBD2 TGTGCCAGCAGCCCAGAGAAACTACTAGCGGGATTGCAGTGGGGAGCGCAGTATTTT CASSPEKLLAGLQWGAQYF
TRBJ2-7 TRBV7-3 15 once TRBD2 TGTGCCAGCAGTATGCGGGGGACTAGCGATCCCGAGCAGTACTTC CASSMRGTSDPEQYF
TRBJ2-1 TRBV11-3 14 . . TGTGCCAGCAGCCCAAGAGACGGCTACAATGAGCAGTTCTTC CASSPRDGYNEQFF
TRBJ1-1 TRBV28 10 . . TGTGCCAGCACCCGAGGGGAAGCTTTCTTT CASTRGEAFF
TRBJ2-7 TRBV19 18 . . TGTGCCAGTAGCGCGGGGACATCGGGCGAGACGGAGACCTACGAGCAGTACTTC CASSAGTSGETETYEQYF
TRBJ1-1 TRBV6-1 13 . TRBD1 TGTGCCAGCACCAAGGACAGGGACACTGAAGCTTTCTTT CASTKDRDTEAFF
TRBJ1-4 TRBV19 14 . . TGTGCCAGTAGTGAGGTCCTTAAGGGTGAAAAACTGTTTTTT CASSEVLKGEKLFF
TRBJ2-3 TRBV4-3 14 . . TGCGCCAGCAGCAGGGACACTGTAGTGGATACGCAGTATTTT CASSRDTVVDTQYF
TRBJ2-7 TRBV19 13 . TRBD2 TGTGCCACCCGACTAGCGGGAAGTTACGAGCAGTACTTC CATRLAGSYEQYF
TRBJ2-2 TRBV29-1 13 . . TGCAGCGTTGTGTCAGGGTTGGGCGGGGAGCTGTTTTTT CSVVSGLGGELFF
TRBJ1-4 TRBV18 14 once . TGTGCCAGCTCACGGGGAGAAACTAATGAAAAACTGTTTTTT CASSRGETNEKLFF
TRBJ2-7 TRBV27 13 . . TGTGCCAGCAGCAGGGACCTCTACTACGAGCAGTACTTC CASSRDLYYEQYF
TRBJ2-2 TRBV6-5 13 . . TGTGCCACCACCCTGACGGACACCGGGGAGCTGTTTTTT CATTLTDTGELFF
TRBJ2-5 TRBV5-1 17 few . TGCGCCAGCAAATTGTGGGTTGGGCAGCCCGCCCAAGAGACCCAGTACTTC CASKLWVGQPAQETQYF
TRBJ2-7 TRBV7-2 14 . TRBD2 TGTGCCAGCAGCCCCTCGGCGGGGGACTACGAGCAGTACTTC CASSPSAGDYEQYF
TRBJ2-2 TRBV5-6 13 . . TGTGCCAGCAGCGGTATAGCCACCGGGGAGCTGTTTTTT CASSGIATGELFF
TRBJ2-7 TRBV4-1 15 . . TGCGCCAGCAGCCAAGGGACGGACGGAAACTACGAGCAGTACTTC CASSQGTDGNYEQYF
TRBJ2-1 TRBV4-3 15 . . TGCGCCAGCAGCCAAGATCCAGGGGGGTACAATGAGCAGTTCTTC CASSQDPGGYNEQFF
TRBJ1-1 TRBV10-2 12 once . TGCGCCAGCAGGGCGGGGGAGACTGAAGCTTTCTTT CASRAGETEAFF
TRBJ2-7 TRBV4-3 15 . . TGCGCCAGCAGCCAAGAATGGGAGCGGTCCTACGAGCAGTACTTC CASSQEWERSYEQYF
TRBJ2-1 TRBV11-1 14 . TRBD2 TGTGCCAGCAGTGGGCTAGCGGGTAACAATGAGCAGTTCTTC CASSGLAGNNEQFF
TRBJ2-7 TRBV11-3 16 . TRBD1 TGTGCCAGCAGCCATACAGGGGTTTCTAATTTCTACGAGCAGTACTTC CASSHTGVSNFYEQYF
TRBJ2-1 TRBV4-1 17 once . TGCGCCAGCAGGCCAAACCTGACAGGGAGGAAACGCCATGAGCAGTTCTTC CASRPNLTGRKRHEQFF
TRBJ2-2 TRBV6-5 15 . TRBD2 TGTGCCAGCAGCCCGGCTAGCGGGGACACCGGGGAGCTGTTTTTT CASSPASGDTGELFF
TRBJ2-7 TRBV7-9 14 . . TGTGCCAGCAGCCGAAGACGGGACTCCTACGAGCAGTACTTC CASSRRRDSYEQYF
TRBJ2-7 TRBV27 15 . TRBD2 TGTGCCAGCAGTTGGACTAGCGGGCGCTCCTACGAGCAGTACTTC CASSWTSGRSYEQYF
TRBJ2-7 TRBV6-6 14 . . TGTGCCAGCAGTTACTTGCAGCCAGAATACGAGCAGTACTTC CASSYLQPEYEQYF
TRBJ1-5 TRBV6-6 13 . . TGTGCCAGCAGCAGGGGCCTGCATCAGCCCCAGCATTTT CASSRGLHQPQHF
TRBJ1-2 TRBV5-5 12 . TRBD1 TGTGCCAGCAGCTTAGGACAGGGTGGCTACACCTTC CASSLGQGGYTF
TRBJ2-2 TRBV14 17 . . TGTGCCAGCAGCCTGGTCCTACAGGGATTCAACACCGGGGAGCTGTTTTTT CASSLVLQGFNTGELFF
TRBJ2-5 TRBV28 16 . TRBD2 TGTGCCAGCCTATCGGTACTAGCGGGAGGTCGGGAGACCCAGTACTTC CASLSVLAGGRETQYF
TRBJ2-7 TRBV15 12 . TRBD1 TGTGCCACCAGCAGCCGGGACAGCGAGCAGTACTTC CATSSRDSEQYF
TRBJ2-1 TRBV5-1 14 . TRBD2 TGCGCCAGCAGCCCCAGACTAGCGGACAATGAGCAGTTCTTC CASSPRLADNEQFF
TRBJ2-7 TRBV7-2 16 . TRBD1 TGTGCCAGCAGCTTAGCGCCGGGACCGGGACAGTACGAGCAGTACTTC CASSLAPGPGQYEQYF
TRBJ1-5 TRBV6-1 13 . . TGTGCCAGCACCCCCGCTCGTGAGGGGCCCCAGCATTTT CASTPAREGPQHF